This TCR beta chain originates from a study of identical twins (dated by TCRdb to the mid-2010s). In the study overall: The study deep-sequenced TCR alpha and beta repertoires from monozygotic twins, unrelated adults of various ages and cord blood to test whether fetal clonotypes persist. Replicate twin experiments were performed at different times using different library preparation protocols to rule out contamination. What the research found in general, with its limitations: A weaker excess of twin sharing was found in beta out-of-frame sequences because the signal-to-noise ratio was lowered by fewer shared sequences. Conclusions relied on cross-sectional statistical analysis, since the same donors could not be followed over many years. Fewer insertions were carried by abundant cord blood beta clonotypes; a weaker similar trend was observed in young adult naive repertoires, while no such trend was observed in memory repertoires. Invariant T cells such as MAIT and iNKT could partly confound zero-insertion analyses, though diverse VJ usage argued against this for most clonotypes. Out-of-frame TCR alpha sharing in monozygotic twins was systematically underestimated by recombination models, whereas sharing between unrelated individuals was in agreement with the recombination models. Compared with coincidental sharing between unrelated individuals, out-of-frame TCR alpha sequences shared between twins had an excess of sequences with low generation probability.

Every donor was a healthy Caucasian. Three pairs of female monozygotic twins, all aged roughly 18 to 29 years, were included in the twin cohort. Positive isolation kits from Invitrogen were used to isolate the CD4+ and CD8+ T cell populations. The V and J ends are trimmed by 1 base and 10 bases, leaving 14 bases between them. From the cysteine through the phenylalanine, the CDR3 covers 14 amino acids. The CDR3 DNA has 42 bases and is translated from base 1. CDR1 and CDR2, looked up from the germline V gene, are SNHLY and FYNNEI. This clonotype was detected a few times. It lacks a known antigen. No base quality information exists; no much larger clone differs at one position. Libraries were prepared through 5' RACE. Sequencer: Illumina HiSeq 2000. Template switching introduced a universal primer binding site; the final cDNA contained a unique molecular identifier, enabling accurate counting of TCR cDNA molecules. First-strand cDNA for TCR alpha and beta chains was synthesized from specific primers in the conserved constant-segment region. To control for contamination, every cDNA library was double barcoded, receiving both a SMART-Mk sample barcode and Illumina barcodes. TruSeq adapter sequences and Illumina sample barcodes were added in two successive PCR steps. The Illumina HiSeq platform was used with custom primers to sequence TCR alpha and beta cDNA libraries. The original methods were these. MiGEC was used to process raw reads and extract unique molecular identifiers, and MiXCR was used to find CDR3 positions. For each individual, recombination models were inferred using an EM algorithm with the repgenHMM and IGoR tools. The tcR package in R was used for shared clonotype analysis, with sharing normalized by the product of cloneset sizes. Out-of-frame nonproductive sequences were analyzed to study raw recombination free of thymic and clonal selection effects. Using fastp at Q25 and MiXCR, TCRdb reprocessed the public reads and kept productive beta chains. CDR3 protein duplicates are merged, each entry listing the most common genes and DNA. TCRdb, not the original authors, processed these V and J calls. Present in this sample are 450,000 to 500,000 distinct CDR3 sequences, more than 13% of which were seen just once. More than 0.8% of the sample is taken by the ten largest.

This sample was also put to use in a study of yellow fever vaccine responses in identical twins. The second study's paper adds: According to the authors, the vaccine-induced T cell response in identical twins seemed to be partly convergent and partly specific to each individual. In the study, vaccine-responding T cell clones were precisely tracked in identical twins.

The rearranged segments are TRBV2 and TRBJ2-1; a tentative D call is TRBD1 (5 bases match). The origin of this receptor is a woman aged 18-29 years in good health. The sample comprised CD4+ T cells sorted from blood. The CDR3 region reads CASSEGRAFKEQFF. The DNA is TGTGCCAGCAGTGAAGGCAGGGCATTCAAGGAGCAGTTCTTC.